In this sample, the clone carrying this T cell receptor beta chain turned up many times. The source of the sample is a study of Graves' ophthalmopathy and Graves' hyperthyroidism. TCR beta CDR3 amplification used RNA transcripts. In the first round, RT-PCR was carried out with HTBI primers, and a multiplex PCR formed the second round. TCRdb ran MiXCR on the multiplex PCR reads and lists one entry per CDR3 protein. The profile shows about 390,000 distinct CDR3 sequences, about 17% of them singletons. The germline V and J ends were trimmed by 2 bases and 1 base, with 11 bases remaining between them. CDR3 size: 15 residues. In germline, CDR1 is MDHEN, CDR2 SYDVKM.

The chain uses TRBV28 and TRBJ2-5; TRBD2 is a possible D gene (6 bases). Sequencing was carried out using peripheral blood. The sequence was obtained from an adult woman with stable Graves' hyperthyroidism. Here the CDR3 DNA reads TGTGCCAGCAGTTTAAAAGTGGGGGGCCAAGAGACCCAGTACTTC. Translated, it gives CASSLKVGGQETQYF.